One sample yielded the 2 T cell receptor beta chains listed below, sequenced in a study of PD-1 blockade in classical Hodgkin lymphoma. The time point: cycle 4 day 1 (C4D1), after five to seven weeks of nivolumab. All patients experienced relapse after autologous stem cell transplantation, and brentuximab vedotin exposure was variable. Purification of CD4+ T cells from thawed PBMCs was achieved by magnetic negative selection. The assay was immunoSEQ multiplex PCR, and TCRdb's table has in-frame clones only and misses some. Here the sample spans about 17,000 clones, just under 80% being singletons. Specimen: CD4+ T cells from blood, collected before the fourth cycle of nivolumab. All receptors derive from a human donor with classical Hodgkin lymphoma.

This clone was recorded a few times. V and J are TRBV27 and TRBJ1-4; a weak D match, TRBD1 (6 bases). Germline V lookup: CDR1 MNHEY, CDR2 SMNVEV (reference sequence). The CDR3 is 15 residues long. Trimming took off 6 bases at V and 5 bases at J, with 16 bases between the two ends. For the CDR3, the DNA is TGTGCCAGCAGCTTAATGGGGGGCCCGAATGAAAAACTGTTTTTT. Translation gives CASSLMGGPNEKLFF.

V gene TRBV6-5 combines with J gene TRBJ1-3, with a possible D match to TRBD1 (5 bases). V gave up 8 bases and J gave up 0 bases, with 14 bases separating them. This CDR3 is 15 amino acids long. Germline CDR1 MNHEY, CDR2 SVGAGI. Here the CDR3 reads CASSDRPSSGNTIYF. CDR3 DNA: TGTGCCAGCTCCGACAGACCTAGCTCTGGAAACACCATATATTTT.